Shown below are 17 T cell receptor beta chains from a single sample sequenced in a study of T cell responses to AZD1222 COVID-19 vaccine. Sequencing was performed with immunoSEQ multiplex PCR; in TCRdb, only in-frame clones are kept and a portion is missing. The table records 30,000 to 35,000 clones, about four fifths of them present only once. The sequencing here drew on peripheral blood, taken 28 days after the second AZD1222 dose. Every receptor here comes from an adult who received the AZD1222 COVID-19 vaccine.

The chain carries TRBV7-2 and TRBJ1-6; tentatively, D is TRBD1 (5 bases). Per the germline V gene, CDR1 is SGHTA and CDR2 is FQGNSA. The CDR3 contains 12 residues. The V end lost 4 bases, the J end lost 9 bases, and 7 bases lay between the germline ends. CDR3: CASSSGFSPLHF. Here the CDR3 DNA reads TGTGCCAGCAGCTCAGGGTTTTCACCCCTCCACTTT.

The DNA of the CDR3 is TGTGCCAGCAGTGAAACCGCGGGAGGGTACAACATTCAGTACTTC. It specifies CASSETAGGYNIQYF. V usage is TRBV6-1 and J usage is TRBJ2-4, with 9 nucleotides matching TRBD2. V trimming: 2 bases; J trimming: 7 bases; junction bases outside the gene matches: 6. Germline lookup yields CDR1 MNHNS and CDR2 SASEGT. This CDR3 is built from 15 residues.

V is TRBV6-6 and J is TRBJ1-2, with D uncertain. From germline, CDR1 is MNHNY and CDR2 SVGAGI (reference sequence). V gave up 0 bases and J gave up 4 bases, with 12 bases separating them. The CDR3 extends over 15 amino acids. The CDR3 loop reads CASSYSSQGIYGYTF. The CDR3 DNA follows: TGTGCCAGCAGTTACTCGTCTCAAGGGATCTATGGCTACACCTTC.

V is TRBV10-2 and J is TRBJ1-2; 9 bases are shared with TRBD1. The CDR3 contains 15 residues. Germline lookup yields CDR1 WSHSY and CDR2 SAAADI. J was trimmed by 4 bases and V by 0 bases; bases with no gene match: 3. As DNA, the CDR3 is TGCGCCAGCAGTGAGTCCGGACAGGGGACCTATGGCTACACCTTC. Translated: CASSESGQGTYGYTF.

This clone was picked up one time. The chain links TRBV4-1 to TRBJ1-5; D gene uncertain. V dropped 1 base and J dropped 4 bases, with 8 bases sitting between them. Germline assignment: CDR1 MGHRA and CDR2 YSYEKL. The CDR3 loop spans 14 amino acids. The CDR3 protein is CASSQAASNQPQHF. DNA for the CDR3: TGCGCCAGCAGCCAAGCGGCCAGTAATCAGCCCCAGCATTTT.

The chain recombines TRBV7-8 with TRBJ2-1; tentative D call: TRBD2 (5 bases). Germline loops: CDR1 SGHVS, CDR2 FQNEAQ. The V end was cut by 8 bases, the J end by 10 bases, with 15 bases between. This CDR3 is built from 12 residues. CDR3 region: CASRSGNMEQFF. CDR3 bases: TGTGCCAGCCGCTCGGGGAACATGGAGCAGTTCTTC.

The chain is built from TRBV6-5 and TRBJ1-2; D not certain. This CDR3 has 13 residues. The ends were cut back, 5 bases at V and 2 bases at J, with 9 bases in the middle. The germline gives CDR1 MNHEY, CDR2 SVGAGI. CDR3 sequence reads: CASSPTPNYGYTF. CDR3 bases: TGTGCCAGCAGTCCGACACCCAACTATGGCTACACCTTC.

The genes are TRBV11-2 and TRBJ2-5, with D perhaps matching TRBD2 (6 bases). Germline CDR1 and CDR2: SGHAT and FQNNGV. Trimming took 5 bases from V and 2 from J, leaving 9 bases between them. The CDR3 loop spans 13 amino acids. CDR3 sequence reads: CASSPREQETQYF. DNA for the CDR3: TGTGCCAGCAGCCCCCGGGAGCAAGAGACCCAGTACTTC.

This sequence joins TRBV7-2 and TRBJ2-3, with D possibly being TRBD2 (5 bases). Trimming removed 5 bases from V and 1 base from J, with 13 bases in between. This CDR3 comprises 15 residues. Germline CDR1 reads SGHTA; CDR2 reads FQGNSA. This CDR3 is CASSLQAGRTDTQYF. The DNA of the CDR3 is TGTGCCAGCAGCCTCCAGGCGGGTCGCACAGATACGCAGTATTTT. The whole variable domain, filled in from reference TRBV7-2 and TRBJ2-3, reads GAGVSQSPSNKVTEKGKDVELRCDPISGHTALYWYRQSLGQGLEFLIYFQGNSAPDKSGLPSDRFSAERTGGSVSTLTIQRTQQEDSAVYLCASSLQAGRTDTQYFGPGTRLTVL.

The chain links TRBV5-6 to TRBJ1-6; D gene ambiguous. The germline V gene encodes CDR1 SGHDT and CDR2 YYEEEE. This CDR3 comprises 13 residues. The germline V and J ends were trimmed by 2 bases and 3 bases, with 3 bases remaining between them. CDR3 amino acids: CASSFSYNSPLHF. In DNA form, the CDR3 reads TGTGCCAGCAGCTTCAGCTATAATTCACCCCTCCACTTT.

The V and J genes are TRBV5-4 and TRBJ1-1; D is possibly TRBD1 (6 bases). The CDR3 is made up of 18 amino acids. CDR1 and CDR2 (germline): SGHNT, YYREEE (reference sequence). V was cut by 4 bases and J by 0 bases, with 22 bases left in between. CDR3 in DNA: TGTGCCAGCAGCCGGGTCGGGGGGGCACAGATTCTGAACACTGAAGCTTTCTTT. Translation gives CASSRVGGAQILNTEAFF.

This clone was counted a single time. The CDR3 sequence is CASSKSHRVRQPQHF. The CDR3, as DNA: TGTGCCAGCAGTAAGAGCCACAGGGTCCGGCAGCCCCAGCATTTT. The V and J genes are TRBV6-5 and TRBJ1-5; D may be TRBD1 (6 bases). The CDR3 length is 15 residues. The germline gives CDR1 MNHEY, CDR2 SVGAGI. V gave up 5 bases and J gave up 7 bases, with 18 bases separating them.

The V gene is TRBV14, the J gene TRBJ1-4, with D uncertain. Germline CDR1 is SGHDN and CDR2 is FVKESK. This CDR3 contains 13 residues. The V and J ends lost 4 bases and 4 bases respectively, with 7 bases between them. The CDR3 loop is CASSPRFNEKLFF. The DNA of the CDR3 is TGTGCCAGCAGCCCCAGGTTTAATGAAAAACTGTTTTTT.

A few counts support this clone. The gene calls are TRBV24-1 and TRBJ2-1, with D perhaps matching TRBD2 (5 bases). V dropped 7 bases and J dropped 8 bases, with 29 bases sitting between them. Germline V lookup: CDR1 KGHDR, CDR2 SFDVKD. The CDR3 loop spans 18 amino acids. The CDR3 DNA reads as TGTGCCACCAGAGGCAAACCCTACTCGACTACCGGGTCGGATGAGCAGTTCTTC. Residues: CATRGKPYSTTGSDEQFF.

The J gene is TRBJ1-4, the V gene TRBV7-9, with 8 nucleotides matching TRBD1. CDR3 length: 15 residues. The V segment lost 6 bases and the J segment 6 bases; nucleotides outside the gene matches: 9. The germline CDR1 and CDR2 sequences are SEHNR and FQNEAQ (reference sequence). In DNA form, the CDR3 reads TGTGCCAGCAGTCTCCCAGGGGGCGCTGATGAAAAACTGTTTTTT. This gives the protein CASSLPGGADEKLFF.

The chain is built from TRBV7-2 and TRBJ1-4; D uncertain. The V gene lost 2 bases and the J gene lost 6 bases, with 7 bases spanning the gap. In germline, CDR1 is SGHTA, CDR2 FQGNSA. This CDR3 region has 13 residues. CDR3 bases: TGTGCCAGCAGCTTACGTCGGGATGAAAAACTGTTTTTT. Translated, it gives CASSLRRDEKLFF.

The gene calls are TRBV27 and TRBJ2-5; 13 bases agree with TRBD2. Trimming cost V 0 bases and J 5 bases; bases outside gene matches: 9. CDR1 and CDR2 (germline): MNHEY, SMNVEV (reference sequence). CDR3 size: 18 residues. The CDR3 DNA follows: TGTGCCAGCAGTTTATCGCCCCCAACTAGCGGGGGGGCGGAGACCCAGTACTTC. Translated, it gives CASSLSPPTSGGAETQYF.